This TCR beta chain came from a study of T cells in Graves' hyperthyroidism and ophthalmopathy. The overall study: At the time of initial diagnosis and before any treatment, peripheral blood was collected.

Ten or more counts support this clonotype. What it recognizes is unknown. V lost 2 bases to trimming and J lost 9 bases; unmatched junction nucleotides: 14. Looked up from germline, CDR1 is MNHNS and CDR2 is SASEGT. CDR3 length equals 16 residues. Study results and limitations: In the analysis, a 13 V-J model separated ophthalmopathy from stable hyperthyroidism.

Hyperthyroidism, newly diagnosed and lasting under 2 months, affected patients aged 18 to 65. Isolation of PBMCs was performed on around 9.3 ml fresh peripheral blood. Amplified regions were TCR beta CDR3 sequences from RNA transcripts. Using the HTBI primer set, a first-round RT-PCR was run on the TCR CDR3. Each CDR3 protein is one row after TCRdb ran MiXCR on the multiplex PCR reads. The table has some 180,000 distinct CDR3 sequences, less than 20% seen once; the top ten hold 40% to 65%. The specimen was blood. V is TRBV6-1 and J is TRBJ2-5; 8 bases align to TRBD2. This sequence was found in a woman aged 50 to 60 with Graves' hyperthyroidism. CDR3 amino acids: CASSEQSTGGVRAQYF. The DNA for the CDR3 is TGTGCCAGCAGTGAACAATCCACGGGGGGGGTAAGGGCCCAGTACTTC.